This entry lists 17 T cell receptor beta chains sequenced from one sample in a study of T cells in Graves' hyperthyroidism and ophthalmopathy. Amplified regions were TCR beta CDR3 sequences from RNA transcripts. First-round RT-PCR with HTBI primers amplified the TCR CDR3 region. TCRdb itself ran the multiplex PCR reads through MiXCR, one entry per CDR3 protein. The sample lists around 250,000 distinct CDR3 sequences, approximately 23% occurring once. The source material was blood. The receptors here all came from a woman aged 40 to 50 with Graves' ophthalmopathy.

This clonotype was seen repeatedly, ten times or more. This chain joins TRBV7-9 and TRBJ1-2, with no clear D. The CDR3 covers 14 residues. Germline V gene data show CDR1 as SEHNR and CDR2 as FQNEAQ (reference sequence). Deletions cut 5 bases from V and 3 bases from J, with 13 bases between. The CDR3 spells CASSPWADDYGYTF. CDR3 bases: TGTGCCAGCAGCCCCTGGGCGGACGACTATGGCTACACCTTC. Complete variable domain (other parts from reference TRBV7-9 and TRBJ1-2): DTGVSQNPRHKITKRGQNVTFRCDPISEHNRLYWYRQTLGQGPEFLTYFQNEAQLEKSRLLSDRFSAERPKGSFSTLEIQRTEQGDSAMYLCASSPWADDYGYTFGSGTRLTVV.

This clonotype was seen ten or more times. The rearrangement uses TRBV24-1 and TRBJ2-5, with a tentative D call TRBD2 (6 bases). Germline CDR1 KGHDR, CDR2 SFDVKD. V was trimmed by 4 bases and J by 0 bases, leaving 11 bases between them. The length of the CDR3 is 15 residues. In DNA, the CDR3 is TGTGCCACCAGTGAGGGCGGGGTGGACCAAGAGACCCAGTACTTC. Encoded protein: CATSEGGVDQETQYF.

This clonotype was picked up a small number of times. The rearrangement uses TRBV29-1 and TRBJ1-1; TRBD1 agrees at 10 bases. CDR1 is SQVTM and CDR2 is ANQGSEA in the germline V gene. V lost 4 bases and J lost 4; bases outside the gene matches: 0. This CDR3 is built from 12 residues. CDR3 sequence: CSVGDRGTEAFF. In nucleotides, the CDR3 is TGCAGCGTTGGGGACAGGGGCACTGAAGCTTTCTTT.

The chain recombines TRBV6-1 with TRBJ2-7, with 11 bases fitting TRBD2. Trimming cost V 3 bases and J 7 bases; bases outside gene matches: 14. Germline lookup yields CDR1 MNHNS and CDR2 SASEGT. This CDR3 has 17 residues. The DNA for the CDR3 is TGTGCCAGCAGTGATGGGCTAGCGGGAGGTGGCACCGGGGAGCAGTACTTC. Translated: CASSDGLAGGGTGEQYF.

This clonotype was recorded a few times. This may be a read error: a much more frequent sequence differs by one nucleotide. The chain couples TRBV20-1 to TRBJ2-7; D is ambiguous. The CDR3 consists of 13 residues. CDR1 is DFQATT and CDR2 is SNEGSKA in the germline V gene (reference sequence). In DNA form, the CDR3 reads TGCAGTGCTGGAGATATCAGGACCTACGAGCAGTACTTC. Translating gives CSAGDIRTYEQYF.

In this sample, this clonotype turned up a few times. The rearrangement uses TRBV6-2 or TRBV6-3 and TRBJ2-7, with a possible D match to TRBD1 (6 bases). This CDR3 comprises 15 residues. The germline V gene has CDR1 MNHEY and CDR2 SVGEGT. V lost 0 bases to trimming and J lost 2 bases, with 11 bases between them. CDR3 in DNA: TGTGCCAGCAGTTACTCCCCCGGGACACCCTACGAGCAGTACTTC. Translated, it gives CASSYSPGTPYEQYF.

This clonotype was detected many times. The DNA of the CDR3 is TGCAGCGTTTCGACAGGGCAAGAGACCCAGTACTTC. Encoded protein: CSVSTGQETQYF. The chain carries TRBV29-1 and TRBJ2-5, with 7 positions matching TRBD1. The CDR3 runs to 12 residues. Per germline, CDR1 SQVTM and CDR2 ANQGSEA. With V trimmed by 5 bases and J by 2 bases, 2 bases remained unmatched.

This clonotype was observed at least ten times. The chain combines TRBV7-8 with TRBJ1-3, with unresolved D. The length of the CDR3 is 15 residues. V was cut by 7 bases and J by 2 bases, with 15 bases left in between. Germline values: CDR1 SGHVS, CDR2 FQNEAQ. The CDR3 reads CASTHRRETGNTIYF. CDR3 nucleotides: TGTGCCAGCACCCATAGACGGGAAACTGGAAACACCATATATTTT.

This clonotype was detected ten times or more. This chain uses TRBV20-1 with TRBJ2-5; TRBD2 is a possible D gene (5 bases). The CDR3 is made up of 14 amino acids. V was trimmed by 7 bases and J by 2 bases, leaving 17 bases between them. Germline CDR1 is DFQATT and CDR2 is SNEGSKA (reference sequence). CDR3 in amino acids: CSGPPRAGQETQYF. The CDR3 coding sequence is TGCAGTGGCCCACCGAGGGCAGGTCAAGAGACCCAGTACTTC.

This clonotype was detected many times. The V and J genes are TRBV20-1 and TRBJ2-6; D remains ambiguous. CDR3 length: 14 residues. Trimming stripped 6 bases from V and 8 bases from J, with 17 bases between. Germline lookup yields CDR1 DFQATT and CDR2 SNEGSKA (reference sequence). The CDR3 nucleotides are TGCAGTGCCCAAGAGATGGCCGCTTCCAACGTCCTGACTTTC. It encodes CSAQEMAASNVLTF.

This clonotype was seen at least ten times. V and J are TRBV4-1 and TRBJ2-7; 12 bases are a match to TRBD2. The germline CDR1 and CDR2 sequences are MGHRA and YSYEKL. The V gene end was trimmed by 3 bases and the J gene end by 3 bases; junction bases not matched to a gene: 3. The CDR3 contains 15 residues. DNA of the CDR3: TGCGCCAGCAGCCACACGACTAGCGGGAGCTACGAGCAGTACTTC. Its translation: CASSHTTSGSYEQYF.

This clonotype was seen many times. The CDR3 bases are TGTGCCAGTAGTCCCGTAGCGGGCCTGAACACCGGGGAGCTGTTTTTT. It codes for CASSPVAGLNTGELFF. The J gene is TRBJ2-2, the V gene TRBV19, with 7 nucleotides matching TRBD2. This CDR3 has 16 amino acids. In germline, CDR1 is LNHDA, CDR2 SQIVND (reference sequence). The V gene end was trimmed by 5 bases and the J gene end by 1 base; junction bases not matched to a gene: 7.

As for this clonotype: This may be a read error, as it is one base from a much larger clone. The conserved phenylalanine or tryptophan is not found at the CDR3 terminus, so this likely reflects a read error. V is TRBV2 and J is TRBJ2-1; the D gene is possibly TRBD2 (6 bases). Germline CDR1 SNHLY, CDR2 FYNNEI. Trimming pared 7 bases from V and 4 bases from J, leaving 11 bases between. The CDR3 has 13 residues. CDR3 region: CASNWGVYNEQFS. The CDR3 DNA sequence: TGTGCCAGCAATTGGGGGGTGTACAATGAGCAGTTCTCC.

This clonotype was picked up many times. The chain has TRBV7-9 and TRBJ2-2; D may be TRBD1 (6 bases). The CDR3 has 17 amino acids. Trimming removed 1 base from V and 9 bases from J, with 21 bases in between. The germline V gene encodes CDR1 SEHNR and CDR2 FQNEAQ (reference sequence). CDR3: CASSLVDSPRGARELFF. In nucleotides, the CDR3 is TGTGCCAGCAGCTTAGTGGACTCCCCCAGGGGTGCCCGGGAGCTGTTTTTT. Combining the CDR3 with reference TRBV7-9 and TRBJ2-2 gives the whole variable domain DTGVSQNPRHKITKRGQNVTFRCDPISEHNRLYWYRQTLGQGPEFLTYFQNEAQLEKSRLLSDRFSAERPKGSFSTLEIQRTEQGDSAMYLCASSLVDSPRGARELFFGEGSRLTVL.

This clonotype has ten or more counts. The chain uses TRBV5-1 and TRBJ1-1, with a weak D call TRBD1 (6 bases). With 3 bases removed from V and 0 bases from J, the gap between germline ends came to 21 bases. CDR3 length equals 18 residues. Germline loops: CDR1 SGHRS, CDR2 YFSETQ. The CDR3: CASSSRGRGRGMNTEAFF. The CDR3 nucleotides read TGCGCCAGCAGCTCCAGGGGAAGGGGAAGGGGGATGAACACTGAAGCTTTCTTT. The entire variable domain, with the rest obtained from reference TRBV5-1 and TRBJ1-1, is as follows: KAGVTQTPRYLIKTRGQQVTLSCSPISGHRSVSWYQQTPGQGLQFLFEYFSETQRNKGNFPGRFSGRQFSNSRSEMNVSTLELGDSALYLCASSSRGRGRGMNTEAFFGQGTRLTVV.

The chain joins TRBV2 to TRBJ1-2; the D is unclear. The CDR3 is 13 residues long. V lost 3 bases to trimming and J lost 4 bases, with 9 bases between them. CDR1 is SNHLY and CDR2 is FYNNEI in the germline V gene. As DNA, the CDR3 is TGTGCCAGCAGTGAGACGGCGCTCTATGGCTACACCTTC. Protein sequence: CASSETALYGYTF.

This clonotype was recorded at least ten times. The chain carries TRBV2 and TRBJ1-2, with 11 bases that match TRBD1. The germline gives CDR1 SNHLY, CDR2 FYNNEI. After removal of 4 bases from V and 4 bases from J, the junction contained 5 bases not matched to a gene. CDR3 length: 15 amino acids. This CDR3 reads CASSAGTGGPYGYTF. The CDR3 DNA reads as TGTGCCAGCAGTGCGGGGACAGGGGGGCCCTATGGCTACACCTTC. Complete variable domain (other parts from reference TRBV2 and TRBJ1-2): EPEVTQTPSHQVTQMGQEVILRCVPISNHLYFYWYRQILGQKVEFLVSFYNNEISEKSEIFDDQFSVERPDGSNFTLKIRSTKLEDSAMYFCASSAGTGGPYGYTFGSGTRLTVV.